One and the same sample provided the 5 T cell receptor beta chains below, sequenced in a study of OX40 agonist ivuxolimab in advanced cancers. Some clones are missing from TCRdb's copy, which holds only in-frame ones; the method was immunoSEQ multiplex PCR. The sample carries 83,000 or so clones, 80% to 90% recorded once. Source: CD4+ or CD8+ T cells sorted from blood, taken in a trial of the OX40 agonist ivuxolimab. Receptors were obtained from an adult with an advanced solid tumor such as melanoma, head and neck, liver or kidney cancer.

V usage is TRBV5-5 and J usage is TRBJ1-3; D is uncertain. The V and J ends lost 2 bases and 4 bases respectively, with 10 bases between them. The CDR3 contains 14 residues. Germline V lookup: CDR1 SGHKS, CDR2 YYEKEE (reference sequence). CDR3 DNA sequence: TGTGCCAGCAGCTTCTACCTTGGGGGAAACACCATATATTTT. It translates to CASSFYLGGNTIYF.

The chain recombines TRBV6-1 with TRBJ2-7, with 7 bases fitting TRBD1. The V gene end was trimmed by 6 bases and the J gene end by 3 bases; junction bases not matched to a gene: 5. This CDR3 comprises 13 residues. Germline CDR1 is MNHNS and CDR2 is SASEGT. CDR3 DNA sequence: TGTGCCAGCAGCAGGAGACAGGGCTACGAGCAGTACTTC. Translated: CASSRRQGYEQYF.

This clone was counted a few times. This rearrangement joins TRBV19 to TRBJ2-7; D is perhaps TRBD2 (5 bases). V lost 8 bases and J 4 bases, leaving 12 bases between the germline ends. CDR1 and CDR2 (germline): LNHDA, SQIVND (reference sequence). This CDR3 spans 12 amino acids. In DNA, the CDR3 is TGTGCCAGTGGCTTCGGCGGGTACGAGCAGTACTTC. Translating it yields CASGFGGYEQYF.

The genes are TRBV6-1 and TRBJ2-7, with D possibly matching TRBD2 (6 bases). CDR3 size: 11 residues. V lost 8 bases and J 4 bases, leaving 9 bases between the germline ends. Germline V gene sequence: CDR1 MNHNS, CDR2 SASEGT. The CDR3 DNA sequence: TGTGCCAGCCGGGGGTCGTACGAGCAGTACTTC. Translating it yields CASRGSYEQYF.

J is TRBJ2-7 and V is TRBV7-2; TRBD2 matches at 8 bases. V was pared by 11 bases and J by 7 bases, with 10 bases of the junction left unmatched. The CDR3 loop spans 12 amino acids. Germline V gene lookup returns CDR1 SGHTA and CDR2 FQGNSA. The CDR3: CAGGAGVGEQYF. DNA of the CDR3: TGTGCCGGAGGAGCGGGAGTGGGAGAGCAGTACTTC.